The sequence of this TCR beta chain was determined in a study of blood T cell repertoires in COVID-19. Study information: Samples came from the United States, Italy and Spain, spanning acute and convalescent COVID-19. PBMCs, B-cell-depleted T cells, or T cells were the source of the cDNA or gDNA that made up the material.

How the authors handled the data: By means of reference gene primer amplification, nucleated cell counts were estimated. Clones were read by immunoSEQ multiplex PCR, and TCRdb kept only the in-frame ones, dropping some. Clone size and V and J calls were adopted from that table, with D and trimming inferred from the DNA. The sample holds 120,000 or so clones, roughly 87% seen once. CDR3 length: 15 amino acids. V was shortened by 2 bases and J by 12 bases, with 20 bases between the two germline ends. Germline V gene data show CDR1 as SGHDT and CDR2 as YYEEEE. The chain employs TRBV5-6 and TRBJ2-2, with D possibly TRBD2 on 7 matching bases. Sample: peripheral blood. The sequence came from a human donor in a cohort sampled during active COVID-19. For the CDR3, the DNA is TGTGCCAGCAGCTTCATAACAGGGAGGGGTGGCAAGCTGTTTTTT. Amino acid sequence: CASSFITGRGGKLFF.